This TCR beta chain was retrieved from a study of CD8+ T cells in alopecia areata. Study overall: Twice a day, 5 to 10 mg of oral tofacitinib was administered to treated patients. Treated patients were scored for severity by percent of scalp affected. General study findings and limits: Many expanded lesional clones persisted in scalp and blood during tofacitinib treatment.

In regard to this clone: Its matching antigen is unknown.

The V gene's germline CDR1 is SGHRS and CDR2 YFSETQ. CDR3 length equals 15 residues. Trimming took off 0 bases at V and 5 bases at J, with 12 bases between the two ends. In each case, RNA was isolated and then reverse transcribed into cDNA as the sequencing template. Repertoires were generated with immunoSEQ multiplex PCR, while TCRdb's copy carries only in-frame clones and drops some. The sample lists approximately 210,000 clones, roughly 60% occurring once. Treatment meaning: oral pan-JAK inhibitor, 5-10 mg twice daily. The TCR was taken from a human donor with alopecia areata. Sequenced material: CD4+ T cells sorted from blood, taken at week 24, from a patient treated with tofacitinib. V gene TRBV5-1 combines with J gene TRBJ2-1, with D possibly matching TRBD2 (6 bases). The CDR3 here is CASSLGRGGDNEQFF. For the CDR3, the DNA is TGCGCCAGCAGCTTGGGGCGTGGAGGGGACAATGAGCAGTTCTTC.